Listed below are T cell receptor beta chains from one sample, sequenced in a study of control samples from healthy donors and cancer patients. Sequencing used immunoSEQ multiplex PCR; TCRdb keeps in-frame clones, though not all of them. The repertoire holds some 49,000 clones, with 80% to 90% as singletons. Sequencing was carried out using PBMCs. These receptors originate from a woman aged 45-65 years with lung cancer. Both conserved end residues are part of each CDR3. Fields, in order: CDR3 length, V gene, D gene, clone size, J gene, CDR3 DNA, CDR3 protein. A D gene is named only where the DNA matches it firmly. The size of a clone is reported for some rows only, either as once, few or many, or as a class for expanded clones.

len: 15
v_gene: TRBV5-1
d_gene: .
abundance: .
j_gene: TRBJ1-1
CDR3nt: TGCGCCAGCAGCTTGATTGAGACAGAGAACACTGAAGCTTTCTTT
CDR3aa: CASSLIETENTEAFF

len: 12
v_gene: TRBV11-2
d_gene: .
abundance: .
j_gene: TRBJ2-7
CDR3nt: TGTGCCAGCAGCTTAGTCCTATACGAGCAGTACTTC
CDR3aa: CASSLVLYEQYF

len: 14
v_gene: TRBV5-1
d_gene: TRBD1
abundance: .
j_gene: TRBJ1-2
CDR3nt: TGCGCCAGCAGCTTGGCGGACAGGGGCTATGGCTACACCTTC
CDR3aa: CASSLADRGYGYTF

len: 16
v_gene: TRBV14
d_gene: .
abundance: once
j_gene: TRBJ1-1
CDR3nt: TGTGCCAGCAGCGTAGCTCATTCCCGTAGAGGCACTGAAGCTTTCTTT
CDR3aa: CASSVAHSRRGTEAFF

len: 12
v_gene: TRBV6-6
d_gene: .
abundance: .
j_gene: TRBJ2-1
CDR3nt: TGTGCCAGCAGCCGACAGGGAGGTGAGCAGTTCTTC
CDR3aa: CASSRQGGEQFF

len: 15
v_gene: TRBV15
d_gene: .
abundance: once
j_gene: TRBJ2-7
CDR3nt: TGTGCCACCAGCAGAGGGGCCAGGGGAACCTACGAGCAGTACTTC
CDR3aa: CATSRGARGTYEQYF

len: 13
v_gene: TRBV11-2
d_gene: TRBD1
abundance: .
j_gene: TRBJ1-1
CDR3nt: TGTGCCAGCAGCCCCGAATGGGGGACAGGAGCTTTCTTT
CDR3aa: CASSPEWGTGAFF

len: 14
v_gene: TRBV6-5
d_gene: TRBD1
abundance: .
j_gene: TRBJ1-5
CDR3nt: TGTGCCAGCAGTAGGAACAGGGGGCGAGGGCCCCAGCATTTT
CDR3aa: CASSRNRGRGPQHF

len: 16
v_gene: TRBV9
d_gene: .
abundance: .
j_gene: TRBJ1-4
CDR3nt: TGTGCCAGCAGCGTAGCTAGCGGGGTAACTAATGAAAAACTGTTTTTT
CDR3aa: CASSVASGVTNEKLFF

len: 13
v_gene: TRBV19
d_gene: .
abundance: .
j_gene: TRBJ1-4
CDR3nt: TGTGCCATCCTGGACAGCAGTAATGAAAAACTGTTTTTT
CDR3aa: CAILDSSNEKLFF